The 16 T cell receptor beta chains below all came from one sample that was sequenced in a study of blood T cell repertoires in COVID-19. Libraries were prepared by immunoSEQ multiplex PCR; TCRdb keeps only in-frame clonotypes and omits some of them. The sample records under 300,000 clones, around 79% being singletons. The sequenced sample was peripheral blood. These receptors were taken from a woman of 80 years or more with acute or convalescent COVID-19.

This clone came up once. The CDR3 is CASSQGGGVQETQYF. In nucleotides, the CDR3 is TGTGCCAGCAGCCAAGGTGGGGGGGTCCAAGAGACCCAGTACTTC. The V call is TRBV3-1 (or the pseudogene TRBV3-2), the J call TRBJ2-5; 7 bases fit TRBD2. Germline-derived CDR1 and CDR2 are LGHDT and YNNKEL (reference sequence). V was pared by 1 base and J by 1 base, with 3 bases of the junction left unmatched. This CDR3 region has 15 residues.

This chain connects TRBV6-5 to TRBJ2-5; TRBD2 agrees at 7 bases. The junction had 7 bases not matched to a gene; V was cut back by 5 bases and J by 4 bases. Germline-derived CDR1 and CDR2 are MNHEY and SVGAGI. CDR3 length: 14 amino acids. This CDR3 is CASSSGTIGETQYF. The CDR3 region has the DNA TGTGCCAGCAGTAGCGGGACCATAGGAGAGACCCAGTACTTC.

The chain links TRBV5-1 to TRBJ2-1, with a possible D match to TRBD2 (7 bases). The V and J ends lost 0 bases and 5 bases respectively, with 18 bases between them. Germline V gives CDR1 SGHRS, CDR2 YFSETQ. The CDR3 spans 17 residues. In DNA, the CDR3 is TGCGCCAGCAGCTTGGGTAGGGGGGGCGCGAGGGACAATGAGCAGTTCTTC. Its translation: CASSLGRGGARDNEQFF.

The V call is TRBV30, the J call TRBJ2-2, with 11 nucleotides matching TRBD2. After removal of 2 bases from V and 7 bases from J, the junction contained 6 bases not matched to a gene. CDR1 is GTSNPN, CDR2 SVGIG, per germline (reference sequence). This CDR3 has 15 residues. The CDR3, as DNA: TGTGCCTGGAGTACCCCGGGACTAGCGGACGGGGAGCTGTTTTTT. As protein: CAWSTPGLADGELFF.

The chain links TRBV7-7 to TRBJ2-5; TRBD2 matches 11 bases. Per the germline V gene, CDR1 is SSHAT and CDR2 is FNYEAQ (reference sequence). The CDR3 consists of 16 residues. V lost 5 bases to trimming and J lost 4 bases; unmatched junction nucleotides: 9. CDR3 amino acids: CASSPNSGGALETQYF. The CDR3 DNA sequence: TGTGCCAGCAGCCCCAATAGCGGGGGGGCCCTAGAGACCCAGTACTTC.

V gene TRBV10-3 combines with J gene TRBJ1-3; a weak D match, TRBD1 (6 bases). Trimming left V 6 bases short and J 0 bases short, with 9 bases between. CDR1 and CDR2 from the germline V gene are ENHRY and SYGVKD. The CDR3 consists of 14 residues. The chain's CDR3 is CAIRPGASGNTIYF. The CDR3 DNA sequence: TGTGCCATCAGGCCAGGGGCCTCTGGAAACACCATATATTTT.

The rearrangement uses TRBV6-5 and TRBJ2-7, with 7 bases matching TRBD1. The V segment lost 6 bases and the J segment 3 bases; nucleotides outside the gene matches: 8. CDR3 length equals 14 residues. The germline V gene encodes CDR1 MNHEY and CDR2 SVGAGI. DNA of the CDR3: TGTGCCAGCAGATCCGGGACAGCCAACTACGAGCAGTACTTC. It yields the protein CASRSGTANYEQYF.

The V gene is TRBV29-1, the J gene TRBJ2-7, with D tentatively TRBD1 (6 bases). The CDR3 has 13 amino acids. V shed 3 bases and J shed 4 bases, with 13 bases lying between them. CDR1 SQVTM and CDR2 ANQGSEA come from the germline V gene. The CDR3 sequence is CSVDWGRGYEQYF. The DNA for the CDR3 is TGCAGCGTTGATTGGGGCAGGGGTTACGAGCAGTACTTC.

This sequence joins TRBV4-2 and TRBJ2-7, with 11 nucleotides matching TRBD1. CDR1 is LGHNA and CDR2 is YNFKEQ in the germline V gene. V shed 4 bases and J 4 bases; nucleotides not matched to a gene: 6. CDR3 size: 15 residues. The CDR3 DNA sequence: TGTGCCAGCAGCCCCGGGACAGGGGGTTTTTACGAGCAGTACTTC. It yields the protein CASSPGTGGFYEQYF.

This chain's CDR3 is CASSPRTELNYGYTF. The CDR3 region has the DNA TGTGCCAGCTCACCCCGTACAGAGCTTAACTATGGCTACACCTTC. The chain recombines TRBV18 with TRBJ1-2; unclear D gene. CDR3 length equals 15 residues. CDR1 is KGHSH and CDR2 is LQKENI in the germline V gene. V gave up 3 bases and J gave up 1 base, with 12 bases separating them.

The chain is built from TRBV19 and TRBJ2-5; D may be TRBD2 (5 bases). CDR1 and CDR2 (germline): LNHDA, SQIVND (reference sequence). The CDR3 is made up of 14 amino acids. The ends were cut back, 6 bases at V and 3 bases at J, with 14 bases in the middle. CDR3 DNA sequence: TGTGCCAGTAGGGAGCCCGGGGTAAAAGAGACCCAGTACTTC. Encoded protein: CASREPGVKETQYF.

The chain combines TRBV19 with TRBJ1-6; 10 nucleotides agree with TRBD1. This CDR3 region has 15 residues. The V gene end was trimmed by 6 bases and the J gene end by 7 bases; junction bases not matched to a gene: 6. Germline CDR1 LNHDA, CDR2 SQIVND (reference sequence). In DNA form, the CDR3 reads TGTGCCAGTAGCTGGACAGGGGGATTGAATTCACCCCTCCACTTT. Protein: CASSWTGGLNSPLHF.

The sample holds one count of this clone. This chain joins TRBV24-1 and TRBJ1-4, with D possibly being TRBD1 (6 bases). Germline loops: CDR1 KGHDR, CDR2 SFDVKD. The CDR3 consists of 18 residues. V lost 1 base to trimming and J lost 4 bases, with 18 bases between them. The chain's CDR3 is CATSDFWGRGINNEKLFF. DNA for the CDR3: TGTGCCACCAGTGATTTTTGGGGGCGGGGGATCAATAATGAAAAACTGTTTTTT.

This clone was observed a single time. This rearrangement joins TRBV5-1 to TRBJ1-6, with D unresolved. Trimming removed 0 bases at V and 5 bases at J, with 12 bases between. This CDR3 has 16 residues. Germline loops: CDR1 SGHRS, CDR2 YFSETQ. The CDR3 DNA reads as TGCGCCAGCAGCTTGGCTTGGCCCAGGAATAATTCACCCCTCCACTTT. As protein: CASSLAWPRNNSPLHF.

The chain joins TRBV11-2 to TRBJ2-1; D might be TRBD2 (6 bases). Per germline, CDR1 SGHAT and CDR2 FQNNGV. Trimming took 5 bases from V and 9 from J, leaving 14 bases between them. The CDR3 covers 13 residues. The chain's CDR3 is CASSPLPGGEQFF. For the CDR3, the DNA is TGTGCCAGCAGCCCCCTCCCCGGGGGTGAGCAGTTCTTC.

This clone was picked up one time. The V call is TRBV5-4, the J call TRBJ1-1; D call uncertain. The CDR3 contains 14 residues. V was pared by 6 bases and J by 0 bases, with 12 bases between. From germline, CDR1 is SGHNT and CDR2 YYREEE (reference sequence). CDR3 sequence: CASTPAGLNTEAFF. CDR3 sequence (DNA): TGTGCCAGCACCCCGGCGGGGTTGAACACTGAAGCTTTCTTT.